This is a list of T cell receptor beta chains from one sample in a study of T cells after yellow fever vaccination. TCRdb analysed the 5' RACE reads with MiXCR anew, one entry per CDR3 protein. Of approximately 550,000 distinct CDR3 sequences in the sample, under 25% were seen once. The material was PBMCs, obtained 15 days after the yellow fever booster vaccination. These receptors were collected from a man aged 25 to 40 who received the YFV17D yellow fever vaccine. Each CDR3 is given with its conserved first and last residue. D genes are given only for firm matches. Clone size is shown for a subset of rows, as once, few, many or a class of expanded clone.

cdr3_nt | cdr3_aa | v_call | clone_size | j_call | d_call
TGTGCCAGCAAGCCCGTTGGGGGAATGAACACTGAAGCTTTCTTT | CASKPVGGMNTEAFF | TRBV7-2 | - | TRBJ1-1 | -
TGTGCCAGCAGCACCTCCACACGACGGAGCTCCTACAATGAGCAGTTCTTC | CASSTSTRRSSYNEQFF | TRBV28 | few | TRBJ2-1 | -
TGTGCCTCAATGAGGGGTCCCACAGATACGCAGTATTTT | CASMRGPTDTQYF | TRBV30 | many | TRBJ2-3 | -
TGTGCCAGCAGCCAGGGTCTCGGGTTCACAGATACGCAGTATTTT | CASSQGLGFTDTQYF | TRBV3-1 | - | TRBJ2-3 | -
TGTGCCAGCAGCTTTCTAGCGGGAGTAAGGACAGATACGCAGTATTTT | CASSFLAGVRTDTQYF | TRBV7-9 | - | TRBJ2-3 | TRBD2
TGCGCCAGCAGCCAAGGAAGGCAGGGACTAAGAGAGACCCAGTACTTC | CASSQGRQGLRETQYF | TRBV4-3 | few | TRBJ2-5 | TRBD2
TGTGCCAGCAGCCCCGCCGGGACTAGCGCAGGTCCGGGTGAGCAGTTCTTC | CASSPAGTSAGPGEQFF | TRBV7-2 | few | TRBJ2-1 | TRBD2
TGTGCCAGCATAGCGGTAAGCTCCTACAATGAGCAGTTCTTC | CASIAVSSYNEQFF | TRBV27 | few | TRBJ2-1 | -
TGTGCCAGTAGTGTGCTAGCGGGAAAAGGCTACGAGCAGTACTTC | CASSVLAGKGYEQYF | TRBV19 | - | TRBJ2-7 | TRBD2
TGTGCCAGCAGTCCAGGGAGCGGCTACACCTTC | CASSPGSGYTF | TRBV7-9 | - | TRBJ1-2 | -
TGTGCCAGCAGTTTGACTGGTCTGGGGAAGCCCCAGCATTTT | CASSLTGLGKPQHF | TRBV6-5 | - | TRBJ1-5 | -
TGTGCCAGCAGCTGGGCCGGGAGGACGGAGACGCAGTATTTT | CASSWAGRTETQYF | TRBV11-2 | few | TRBJ2-3 | TRBD2
TGCGCCAGCAGCCCTAGCGGGCCTAGCACAGATACGCAGTATTTT | CASSPSGPSTDTQYF | TRBV5-1 | few | TRBJ2-3 | TRBD2
TGTGCCACCAGCAGACCCGACAGACCGAATCAGCCCCAGCATTTT | CATSRPDRPNQPQHF | TRBV15 | few | TRBJ1-5 | -
TGTGCCAGCAGCGCCCGCCGGCTAGGGACTAGAGGGCAGTACTTC | CASSARRLGTRGQYF | TRBV14 | few | TRBJ2-7 | TRBD2
TGTGCCAGCAGACCGACCTGGGGACAGGGGTTTTTGGATGAGCAGTTCTTC | CASRPTWGQGFLDEQFF | TRBV7-2 | few | TRBJ2-1 | TRBD1
TGCAGTGCGACCGGGACTAGCGGACCATCCTACGAGCAGTACTTC | CSATGTSGPSYEQYF | TRBV20-1 | few | TRBJ2-7 | TRBD2
TGCAGTGCTACGGGGGTCATTCAAGAGACCCAGTACTTC | CSATGVIQETQYF | TRBV20-1 | few | TRBJ2-5 | -